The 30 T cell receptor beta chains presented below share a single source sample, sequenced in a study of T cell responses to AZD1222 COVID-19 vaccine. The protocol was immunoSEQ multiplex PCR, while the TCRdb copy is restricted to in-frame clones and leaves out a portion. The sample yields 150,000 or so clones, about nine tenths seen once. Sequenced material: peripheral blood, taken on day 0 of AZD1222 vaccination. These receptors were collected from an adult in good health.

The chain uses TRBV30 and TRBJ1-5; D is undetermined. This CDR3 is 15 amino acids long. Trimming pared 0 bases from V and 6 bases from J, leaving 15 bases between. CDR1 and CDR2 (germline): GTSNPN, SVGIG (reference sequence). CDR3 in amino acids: CAWSVGHEQAQPQHF. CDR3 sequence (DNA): TGTGCCTGGAGTGTCGGCCATGAGCAGGCTCAGCCCCAGCATTTT.

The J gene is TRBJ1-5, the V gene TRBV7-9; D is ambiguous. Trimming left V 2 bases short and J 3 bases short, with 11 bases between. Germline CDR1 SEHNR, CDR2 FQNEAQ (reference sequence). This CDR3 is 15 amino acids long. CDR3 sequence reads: CASSLFSDSNQPQHF. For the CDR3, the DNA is TGTGCCAGCAGCTTATTTTCGGATTCCAATCAGCCCCAGCATTTT.

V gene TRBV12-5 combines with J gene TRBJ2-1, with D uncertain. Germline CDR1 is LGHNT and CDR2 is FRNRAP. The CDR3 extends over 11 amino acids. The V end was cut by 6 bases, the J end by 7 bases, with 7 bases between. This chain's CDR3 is CASGKLNEQFF. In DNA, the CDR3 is TGTGCTAGTGGGAAATTGAATGAGCAGTTCTTC.

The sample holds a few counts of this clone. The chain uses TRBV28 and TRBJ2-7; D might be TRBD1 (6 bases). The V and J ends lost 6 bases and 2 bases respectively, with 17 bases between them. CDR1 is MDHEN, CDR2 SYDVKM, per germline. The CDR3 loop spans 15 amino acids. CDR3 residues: CASRWQQGSAYEQYF. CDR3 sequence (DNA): TGTGCCAGCAGATGGCAACAGGGCTCGGCCTACGAGCAGTACTTC.

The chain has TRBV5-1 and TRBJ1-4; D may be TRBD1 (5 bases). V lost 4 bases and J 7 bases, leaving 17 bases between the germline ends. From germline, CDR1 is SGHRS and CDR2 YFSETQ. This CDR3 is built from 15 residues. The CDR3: CASSPSQGVAEKLFF. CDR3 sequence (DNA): TGCGCCAGCAGCCCGTCGCAGGGTGTAGCTGAAAAACTGTTTTTT.

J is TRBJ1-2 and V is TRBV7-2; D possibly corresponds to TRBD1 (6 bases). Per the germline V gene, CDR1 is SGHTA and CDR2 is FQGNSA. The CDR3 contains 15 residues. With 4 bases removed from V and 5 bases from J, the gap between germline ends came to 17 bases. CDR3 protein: CASSSRHSGVYGYTF. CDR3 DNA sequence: TGTGCCAGCAGCTCCCGACATTCAGGGGTGTATGGCTACACCTTC.

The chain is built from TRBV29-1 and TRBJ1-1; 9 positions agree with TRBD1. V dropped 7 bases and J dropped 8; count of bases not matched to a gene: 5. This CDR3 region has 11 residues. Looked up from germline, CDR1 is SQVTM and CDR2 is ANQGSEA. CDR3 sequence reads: CSGGTGREAFF. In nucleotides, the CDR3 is TGCAGCGGCGGGACAGGGAGGGAAGCTTTCTTT.

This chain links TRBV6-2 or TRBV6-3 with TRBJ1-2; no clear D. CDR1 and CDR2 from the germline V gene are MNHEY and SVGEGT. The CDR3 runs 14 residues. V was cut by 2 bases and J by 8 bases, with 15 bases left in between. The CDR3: CASSYGIPLGGYTF. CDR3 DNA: TGTGCCAGCAGTTACGGAATCCCGCTCGGGGGCTACACCTTC.

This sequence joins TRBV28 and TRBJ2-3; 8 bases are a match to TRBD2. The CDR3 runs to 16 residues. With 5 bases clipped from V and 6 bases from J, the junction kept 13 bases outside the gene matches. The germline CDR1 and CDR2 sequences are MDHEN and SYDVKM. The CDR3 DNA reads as TGTGCCAGCAGTCAGATCAGGGGTAGCGGGACCGATACGCAGTATTTT. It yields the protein CASSQIRGSGTDTQYF.

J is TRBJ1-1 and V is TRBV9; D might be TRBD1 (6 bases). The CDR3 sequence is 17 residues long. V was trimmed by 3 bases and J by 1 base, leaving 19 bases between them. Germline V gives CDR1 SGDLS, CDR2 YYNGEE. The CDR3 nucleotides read TGTGCCAGCAGCGCCTCCCCGGGGGGCAGAAAGAACACTGAAGCTTTCTTT. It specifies CASSASPGGRKNTEAFF.

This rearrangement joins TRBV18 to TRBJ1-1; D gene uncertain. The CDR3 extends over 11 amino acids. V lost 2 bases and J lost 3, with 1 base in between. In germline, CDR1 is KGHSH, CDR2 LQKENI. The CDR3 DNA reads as TGTGCCAGCTCACCAGACACTGAAGCTTTCTTT. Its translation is CASSPDTEAFF.

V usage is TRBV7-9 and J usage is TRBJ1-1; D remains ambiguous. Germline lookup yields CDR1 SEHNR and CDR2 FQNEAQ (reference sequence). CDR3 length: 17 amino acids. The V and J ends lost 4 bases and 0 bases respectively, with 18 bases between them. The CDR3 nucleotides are TGTGCCAGCAGCTCCACTATCCCACGGACGGTGAACACTGAAGCTTTCTTT. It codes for CASSSTIPRTVNTEAFF.

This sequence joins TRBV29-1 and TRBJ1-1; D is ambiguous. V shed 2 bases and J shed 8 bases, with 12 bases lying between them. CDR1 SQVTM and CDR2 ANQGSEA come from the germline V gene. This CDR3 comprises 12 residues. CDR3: CSVEFGRKEAFF. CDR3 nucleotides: TGCAGCGTTGAATTTGGGAGAAAGGAAGCTTTCTTT.

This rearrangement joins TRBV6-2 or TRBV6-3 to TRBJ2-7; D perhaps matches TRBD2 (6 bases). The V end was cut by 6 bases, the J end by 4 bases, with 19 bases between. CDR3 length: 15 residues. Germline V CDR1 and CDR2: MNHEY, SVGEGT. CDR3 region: CASSQVLEGRYEQYF. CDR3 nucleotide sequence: TGTGCCAGCAGCCAGGTTCTGGAGGGTAGGTACGAGCAGTACTTC.

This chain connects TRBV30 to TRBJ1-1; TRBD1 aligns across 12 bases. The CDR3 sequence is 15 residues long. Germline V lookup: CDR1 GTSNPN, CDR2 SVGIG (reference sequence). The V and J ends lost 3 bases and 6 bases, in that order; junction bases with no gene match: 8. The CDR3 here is CAWRGQGAYMSEAFF. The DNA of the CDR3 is TGTGCCTGGAGGGGACAGGGGGCTTATATGTCTGAAGCTTTCTTT. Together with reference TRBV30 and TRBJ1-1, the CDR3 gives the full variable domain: SQTIHQWPATLVQPVGSPLSLECTVEGTSNPNLYWYRQAAGRGLQLLFYSVGIGQISSEVPQNLSASRPQDRQFILSSKKLLLSDSGFYLCAWRGQGAYMSEAFFGQGTRLTVV.

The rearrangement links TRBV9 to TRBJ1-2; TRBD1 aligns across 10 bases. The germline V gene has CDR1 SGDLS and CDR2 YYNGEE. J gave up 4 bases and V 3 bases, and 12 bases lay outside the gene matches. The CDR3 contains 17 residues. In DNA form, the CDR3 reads TGTGCCAGCAGCGCCGGAGGGACAGGGGCCCTGCGCTATGGCTACACCTTC. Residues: CASSAGGTGALRYGYTF.

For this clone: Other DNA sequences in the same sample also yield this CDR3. The CDR3 loop reads CASSRLTDTQYF. In DNA form, the CDR3 reads TGTGCCAGCAGTCGCTTGACAGATACGCAGTATTTT. This chain uses TRBV12-3 or TRBV12-4 with TRBJ2-3; D unresolved. Trimming left V 5 bases short and J 3 bases short, with 6 bases between. There are 12 residues in the CDR3.

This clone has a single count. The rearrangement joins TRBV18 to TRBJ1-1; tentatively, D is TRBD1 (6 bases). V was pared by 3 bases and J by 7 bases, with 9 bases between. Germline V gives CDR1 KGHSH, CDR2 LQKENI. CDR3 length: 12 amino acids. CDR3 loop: CASSPQGYEAFF. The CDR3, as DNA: TGTGCCAGCTCACCCCAGGGGTATGAAGCTTTCTTT.

The CDR3 coding sequence is TGTGCCAGCAGCTTAGGCGCTAGATCCTACGAGCAGTACTTC. It codes for CASSLGARSYEQYF. This rearrangement joins TRBV7-8 to TRBJ2-7; the D is unclear. The germline V and J ends were trimmed by 1 base and 1 base, with 8 bases remaining between them. Germline loops: CDR1 SGHVS, CDR2 FQNEAQ. The CDR3 totals 14 residues.

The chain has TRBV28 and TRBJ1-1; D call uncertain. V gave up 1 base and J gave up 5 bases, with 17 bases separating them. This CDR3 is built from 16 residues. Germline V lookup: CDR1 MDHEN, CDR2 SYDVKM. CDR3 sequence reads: CASSLLVGKGGTEAFF. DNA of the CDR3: TGTGCCAGCAGTTTATTGGTTGGGAAGGGCGGTACTGAAGCTTTCTTT.

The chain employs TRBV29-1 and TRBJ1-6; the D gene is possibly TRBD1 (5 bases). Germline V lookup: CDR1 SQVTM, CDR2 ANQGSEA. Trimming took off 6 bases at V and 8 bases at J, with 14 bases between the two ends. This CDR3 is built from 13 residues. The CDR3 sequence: CSVRNGGDSPLHF. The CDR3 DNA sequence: TGCAGCGTCCGCAATGGGGGGGATTCACCCCTCCACTTT.

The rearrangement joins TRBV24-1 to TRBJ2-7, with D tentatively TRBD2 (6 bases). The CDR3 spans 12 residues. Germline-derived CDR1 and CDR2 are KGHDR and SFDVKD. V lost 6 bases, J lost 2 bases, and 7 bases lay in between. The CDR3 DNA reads TGTGCCACCAGTCCGGGGGCCTACGAGCAGTACTTC. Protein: CATSPGAYEQYF.

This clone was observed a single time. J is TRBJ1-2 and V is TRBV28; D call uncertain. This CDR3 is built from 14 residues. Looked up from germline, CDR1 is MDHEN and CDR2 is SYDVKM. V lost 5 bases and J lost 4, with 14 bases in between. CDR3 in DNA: TGTGCCAGCAGTCTCGGGAGATACCTCTATGGCTACACCTTC. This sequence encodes CASSLGRYLYGYTF.

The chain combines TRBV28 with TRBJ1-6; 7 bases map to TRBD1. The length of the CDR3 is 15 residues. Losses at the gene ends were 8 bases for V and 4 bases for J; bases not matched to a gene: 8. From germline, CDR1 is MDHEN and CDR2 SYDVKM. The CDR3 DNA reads TGTGCCAGCTTCCGCTCGGGACAGTATAATTCACCCCTCCACTTT. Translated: CASFRSGQYNSPLHF.

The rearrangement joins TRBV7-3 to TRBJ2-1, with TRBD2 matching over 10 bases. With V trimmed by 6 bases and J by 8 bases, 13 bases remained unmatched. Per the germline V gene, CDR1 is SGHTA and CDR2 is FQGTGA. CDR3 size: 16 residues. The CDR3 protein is CASRLEAGGPLYEQFF. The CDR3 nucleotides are TGTGCCAGCAGGTTAGAAGCGGGAGGGCCTCTCTATGAGCAGTTCTTC.

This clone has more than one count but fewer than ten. CDR3 sequence: CASSSPPIYEQYF. Written as DNA, the CDR3 is TGTGCCAGCAGCTCCCCTCCTATCTACGAGCAGTACTTC. This chain connects TRBV6-5 to TRBJ2-7, with unresolved D. This CDR3 contains 13 residues. The germline V gene has CDR1 MNHEY and CDR2 SVGAGI. The ends were cut back, 6 bases at V and 3 bases at J, with 12 bases in the middle.

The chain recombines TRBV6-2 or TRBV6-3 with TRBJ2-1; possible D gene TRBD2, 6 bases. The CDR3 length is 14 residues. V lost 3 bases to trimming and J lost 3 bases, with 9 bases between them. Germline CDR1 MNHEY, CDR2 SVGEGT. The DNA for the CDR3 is TGTGCCAGCAGTTATGGGGAGGACTACAATGAGCAGTTCTTC. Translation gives CASSYGEDYNEQFF.

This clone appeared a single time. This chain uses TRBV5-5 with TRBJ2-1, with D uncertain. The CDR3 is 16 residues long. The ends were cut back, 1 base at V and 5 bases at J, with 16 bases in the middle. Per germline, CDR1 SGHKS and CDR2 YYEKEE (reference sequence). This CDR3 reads CASSLTHQKGNNEQFF. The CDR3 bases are TGTGCCAGCAGCTTGACACATCAAAAAGGGAACAATGAGCAGTTCTTC.

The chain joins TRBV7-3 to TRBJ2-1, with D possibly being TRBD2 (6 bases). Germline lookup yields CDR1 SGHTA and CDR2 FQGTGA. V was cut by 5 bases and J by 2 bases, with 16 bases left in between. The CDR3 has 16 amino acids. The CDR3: CASSGAGLAAYNEQFF. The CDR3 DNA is TGTGCCAGCAGCGGAGCGGGCCTAGCAGCCTACAATGAGCAGTTCTTC.

The CDR3 region is CASRAPTSGRAGELFF. The CDR3 DNA reads TGTGCCAGCAGAGCGCCGACTAGCGGGAGGGCCGGGGAGCTGTTTTTT. The J gene is TRBJ2-2, the V gene TRBV7-2, with 14 bases lining up with TRBD2. The germline V gene encodes CDR1 SGHTA and CDR2 FQGNSA. This CDR3 has 16 residues. The ends lost 6 bases at V and 6 bases at J; junction bases unmatched: 6.